This is a list of T cell receptor beta chains from one sample in a study of blood T cell repertoires in COVID-19. Generated by immunoSEQ multiplex PCR, the TCRdb table keeps only in-frame clones and is missing some. The sample shows 150,000 to 200,000 clones, 80% to 85% of them seen only once. The sequenced material came from peripheral blood. Receptors were obtained from a human donor with acute or convalescent COVID-19. The donor label of this sample is uncertain. The CDR3 runs from the conserved cysteine through the conserved F or W. D genes are given only for firm matches. The size field is filled for only some rows; it gives once, few, many or a size class.

j_call d_call v_call clone_size cdr3_nt cdr3_aa
TRBJ1-3 . TRBV7-8 . TGTGCCAGCAGCCAGGGGAAGGAGGGAAACACCATATATTTT CASSQGKEGNTIYF
TRBJ1-2 TRBD1 TRBV19 . TGTGCCAGTAGTACAGGACAGGGGAGGAACTATGGCTACACCTTC CASSTGQGRNYGYTF
TRBJ2-7 TRBD1 TRBV10-2 . TGCGCCAGCATATCTGGACAGGGTCGGAACGAGCAGTACTTC CASISGQGRNEQYF
TRBJ2-1 . TRBV2 . TGTGCCAGCAGTGCCTCCGGTACCGTCAATGAGCAGTTCTTC CASSASGTVNEQFF
TRBJ1-6 . TRBV25-1 once TGTGCCAGCCGGACAACGGGGGGTAATTCACCCCTCCACTTT CASRTTGGNSPLHF
TRBJ1-2 . TRBV7-9 once TGTGCCAGCAGCTTTCAGGGGACCTATGGCTACACCTTC CASSFQGTYGYTF
TRBJ2-7 TRBD1 TRBV27 . TGTGCCAGCAGCGGAGTCGGGGACAGGGGTAGATACGAGCAGTACTTC CASSGVGDRGRYEQYF
TRBJ2-7 TRBD2 TRBV7-9 . TGTGCCAGCAGCCGGGGACTAGCGGTTTCCTACGAGCAGTACTTC CASSRGLAVSYEQYF
TRBJ1-2 . TRBV7-3 . TGTGCCAGCAGCTCCTCGGGAGGGGTGGGTGGCTACACCTTC CASSSSGGVGGYTF
TRBJ2-1 . TRBV11-2 . TGTGCCAGCAGCTTCGGGGGTTACTCCTACAATGAGCAGTTCTTC CASSFGGYSYNEQFF
TRBJ1-1 TRBD1 TRBV2 . TGTGCCAGCAGTCGACAGGGGGCCTTGGCTGAAGCTTTCTTT CASSRQGALAEAFF
TRBJ2-3 TRBD2 TRBV3-1/TRBV3-2 . TGTGCCAGCAGCCTTACTAGCGGGATCAAAGATACGCAGTATTTT CASSLTSGIKDTQYF
TRBJ2-3 . TRBV18 . TGTGCCAGCTCACCACCGAGTAGAGATACGCAGTATTTT CASSPPSRDTQYF
TRBJ1-1 TRBD1 TRBV9 . TGTGCCAGCAGCGCCCGGGACAGTCCCGGAGGCACTGAAGCTTTCTTT CASSARDSPGGTEAFF
TRBJ1-1 . TRBV19 . TGTGCCAGTAGTACAGTCATGAACACTGAAGCTTTCTTT CASSTVMNTEAFF
TRBJ1-2 . TRBV18 . TGTGCCAGCTCACCACCCCTTGCAGGAAAAGCTAACTATGGCTACACCTTC CASSPPLAGKANYGYTF
TRBJ1-4 . TRBV19 . TGTGCCAGCCGAGGGGGGGGCGCAACTAATGAAAAACTGTTTTTT CASRGGGATNEKLFF
TRBJ1-4 TRBD1 TRBV6-5 . TGTGCCAGCAGTAGCACACAGGGGTATAATGAAAAACTGTTTTTT CASSSTQGYNEKLFF
TRBJ2-3 . TRBV5-1 . TGCGCCAGCAGCTTGGTTCCTGGGGGGGCGGGAGATACGCAGTATTTT CASSLVPGGAGDTQYF
TRBJ1-2 . TRBV6-5 . TGTGCCGCCCCACCGAACGGGGGGCCGTTCTATGGCTACACCTTC CAAPPNGGPFYGYTF
TRBJ1-1 . TRBV18 . TGTGCCAGCTCACCTGGGGCACCGGTTGCTTTCTTT CASSPGAPVAFF
TRBJ2-1 TRBD2 TRBV18 . TGTGCCAGCTCACCTTCCCTTAGCGGGGGGGCCGAGAATGAGCAGTTCTTC CASSPSLSGGAENEQFF
TRBJ2-3 TRBD2 TRBV9 . TGTGCCAGCAGCGTGGGGCTAGCGGGAGCTGACGGAGATACGCAGTATTTT CASSVGLAGADGDTQYF
TRBJ1-1 . TRBV19 . TGTGCCAGTAGTCCAGGAATTGACGCTGAAGCTTTCTTT CASSPGIDAEAFF
TRBJ1-2 TRBD1 TRBV18 . TGTGCCAGCTCACCCCCCCAAGGGACAGGGGGCAGTGGCTACACCTTC CASSPPQGTGGSGYTF
TRBJ1-2 . TRBV5-4 once TGTGCCAGCAGCTTCGCCAGTTCCTATGGCTACACCTTC CASSFASSYGYTF
TRBJ2-7 . TRBV23-1 . TGCGCCAGCAGTCTATCCCGGGACTTCGATGCTCGTTACGAGCAGTACTTC CASSLSRDFDARYEQYF
TRBJ1-2 TRBD1 TRBV25-1 few TGTGCCAGCTCCAATCCAGGGGGCCATGGCTACACCTTC CASSNPGGHGYTF
TRBJ2-3 . TRBV2 few TGTGCCAGCAGTGACAGGGGCACAGATACGCAGTATTTT CASSDRGTDTQYF
TRBJ1-1 TRBD1 TRBV10-2 . TGCGCCGGAGCTTCGGGACAGGGGAACACTGAAGCTTTCTTT CAGASGQGNTEAFF
TRBJ1-3 . TRBV29-1 . TGCAGCGCCGCTACCTCAAGAAACACCATATATTTT CSAATSRNTIYF
TRBJ1-5 . TRBV10-2 . TGCGCCAGCTCAGTAGCGGTCAATCAGCCCCAGCATTTT CASSVAVNQPQHF
TRBJ1-5 . TRBV30 . TGTGCCTGGAAGGGGTTCGATGGCGATCAGCCCCAGCATTTT CAWKGFDGDQPQHF
TRBJ2-7 TRBD2 TRBV27 once TGTGCCAGCAGAACCCTTGGAAGCGGGACGCCCGAGCAGTACTTC CASRTLGSGTPEQYF
TRBJ2-5 TRBD2 TRBV24-1 . TGTGCCACCAGTGATTTGGAGCCCGGGACTACACATCGTCGGTGGGAGACCCAGTACTTC CATSDLEPGTTHRRWETQYF
TRBJ2-1 . TRBV7-2 . TGTGCCAGCAGCTTGGAGCTCAAAAATGAGCAGTTCTTC CASSLELKNEQFF
TRBJ1-4 TRBD1 TRBV20-1 few TGCAGTGCTAGTGCCGCAGGGGGAAGTAATGAAAAACTGTTTTTT CSASAAGGSNEKLFF
TRBJ1-1 . TRBV6-6 . TGTGCCAGCAGAGACGCGGGTTCTGAAGCTTTCTTT CASRDAGSEAFF
TRBJ2-4 TRBD2 TRBV6-5 . TGTGCCAGCAGTTACTCGAGGACTAGCGTTATTCAGTACTTC CASSYSRTSVIQYF
TRBJ2-3 TRBD2 TRBV19 . TGTGCCAGTAGTATTACTAGCGGGAACGTCGATACGCAGTATTTT CASSITSGNVDTQYF
TRBJ1-5 . TRBV30 . TGTGCCTCGGGGGGAGGGCGCAATCAGCCCCAGCATTTT CASGGGRNQPQHF
TRBJ2-7 TRBD2 TRBV3-1/TRBV3-2 . TGTGCCAGCAGCCAAGATCTTGGTAGCGGGAGCTACGAGCAGTACTTC CASSQDLGSGSYEQYF
TRBJ1-6 TRBD1 TRBV28 . TGTGCCAGCAGTACACGACAGGGTCTTAATTCACCCCTCCACTTT CASSTRQGLNSPLHF
TRBJ2-7 TRBD2 TRBV27 . TGTGCCAGCAGTTTCCTAGCGGGAGGCACCTACGAGCAGTACTTC CASSFLAGGTYEQYF
TRBJ1-5 . TRBV30 . TGTGCCTGGAGTGTAGGGCCCGGGGAGCAGCCCCAGCATTTT CAWSVGPGEQPQHF
TRBJ1-5 . TRBV7-2 . TGTGCCAGCAGCATAGGCCCGACAGAAAGCAATCAGCCCCAGCATTTT CASSIGPTESNQPQHF
TRBJ2-2 . TRBV11-3 . TGTGCCAGCAGACTACCGGACACCGGGGAGCTGTTTTTT CASRLPDTGELFF
TRBJ1-1 . TRBV4-2 few TGTGCCAGCAGCCAAGTTATCGGCACGGGAGAGGGGAACACTGAAGCTTTCTTT CASSQVIGTGEGNTEAFF
TRBJ2-7 TRBD1 TRBV19 few TGTGCCAGTAGTATGTGGGGCCAGGGGGCAAACGAGCAGTACTTC CASSMWGQGANEQYF
TRBJ2-7 TRBD2 TRBV7-2 . TGTGCCAGCAGCTTAGGATACTCGATAGCGGGAGGTAAGGACGAGCAGTACTTC CASSLGYSIAGGKDEQYF
TRBJ1-6 . TRBV6-5 . TGTGCCAGCAGCAGACAGGCCGATAATTCACCCCTCCACTTT CASSRQADNSPLHF
TRBJ2-6 . TRBV9 . TGTGCCAGCAGCCTCTCTCCGGGGAAGCCGGCCGGGGCCAACGTCCTGACTTTC CASSLSPGKPAGANVLTF
TRBJ2-3 TRBD2 TRBV14 . TGTGCCAGCAGCCGACGCCGACTAGCGGGAGTCACAGATACGCAGTATTTT CASSRRRLAGVTDTQYF
TRBJ2-4 . TRBV7-9 . TGTGCCAGCAGCTTAGGGACTCAGGGGTCGGCGAAGCAAGACATTCAGTACTTC CASSLGTQGSAKQDIQYF